The present T cell receptor beta chain was sequenced within a study of PD-L1 blockade in urothelial cancer. Study context: In terms of prior chemotherapy, patients had received 0 to 3 regimens. Blood analyses occurred 3 weeks (second dose) and 6 weeks post treatment start.

Produced via immunoSEQ multiplex PCR; TCRdb's table is partial and in-frame only. The table has tens of thousands of clones, roughly 87% seen once; the top ten hold over 7.5%. Germline values: CDR1 LGHNA, CDR2 YSLEER. With 4 bases removed from V and 7 bases from J, the gap between germline ends came to 16 bases. The CDR3 runs 15 residues. Samples spanned pretreatment and treatment, with 1 to 8 time points per patient. The specimen comprised PBMCs, sampled around atezolizumab (anti-PD-L1) treatment. The TCR was taken from a man aged 65 to 79 with urothelial cancer. The V call is TRBV4-3, the J call TRBJ2-2; D is possibly TRBD2 (6 bases). CDR3 nucleotides: TGCGCCAGCAGCCCCTATCGGGAGAGGGGCGGGGAGCTGTTTTTT. Its protein is CASSPYRERGGELFF.